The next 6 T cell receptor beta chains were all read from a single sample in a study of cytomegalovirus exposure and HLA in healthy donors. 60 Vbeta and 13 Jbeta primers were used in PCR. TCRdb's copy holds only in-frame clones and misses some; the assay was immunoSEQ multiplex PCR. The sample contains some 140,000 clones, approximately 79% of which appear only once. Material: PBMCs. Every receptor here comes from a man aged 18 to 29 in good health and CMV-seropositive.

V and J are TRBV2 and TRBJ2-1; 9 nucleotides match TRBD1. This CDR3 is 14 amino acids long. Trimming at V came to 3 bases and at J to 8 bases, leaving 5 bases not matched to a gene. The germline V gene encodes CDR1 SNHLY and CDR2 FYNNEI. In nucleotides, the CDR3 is TGTGCCAGCAGTGAGGGACAGGGAAGGGATGAGCAGTTCTTC. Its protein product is CASSEGQGRDEQFF. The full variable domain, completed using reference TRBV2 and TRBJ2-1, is EPEVTQTPSHQVTQMGQEVILRCVPISNHLYFYWYRQILGQKVEFLVSFYNNEISEKSEIFDDQFSVERPDGSNFTLKIRSTKLEDSAMYFCASSEGQGRDEQFFGPGTRLTVL.

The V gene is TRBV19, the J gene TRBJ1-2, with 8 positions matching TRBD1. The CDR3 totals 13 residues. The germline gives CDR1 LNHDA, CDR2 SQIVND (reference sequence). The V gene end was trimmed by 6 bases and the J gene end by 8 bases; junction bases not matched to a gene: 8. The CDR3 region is CASSRRQGYGYTF. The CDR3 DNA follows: TGTGCCAGTAGCCGTAGACAGGGGTACGGCTACACCTTC.

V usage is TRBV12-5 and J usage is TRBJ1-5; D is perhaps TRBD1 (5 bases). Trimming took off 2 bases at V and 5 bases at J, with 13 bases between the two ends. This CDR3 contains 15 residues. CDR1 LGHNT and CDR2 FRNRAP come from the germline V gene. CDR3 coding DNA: TGTGCTAGTGGTTTGATTCAAGGCAGGGATCAGCCCCAGCATTTT. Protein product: CASGLIQGRDQPQHF.

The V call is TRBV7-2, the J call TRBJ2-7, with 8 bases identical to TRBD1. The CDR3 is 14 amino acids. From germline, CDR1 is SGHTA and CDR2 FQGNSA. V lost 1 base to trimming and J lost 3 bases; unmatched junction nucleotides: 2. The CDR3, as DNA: TGTGCCAGCAGCTTAGGACAGGGGAACTACGAGCAGTACTTC. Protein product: CASSLGQGNYEQYF.

CDR3 coding DNA: TGTGCCAGCAGTTACGAGGTGGCAGGGGTCATCAGTGAGCAGTTCTTC. This translates into CASSYEVAGVISEQFF. The chain links TRBV6-5 to TRBJ2-1, with TRBD1 as a possible D gene (6 bases). The CDR3 runs to 16 residues. The ends were cut back, 2 bases at V and 9 bases at J, with 20 bases in the middle. Per the germline V gene, CDR1 is MNHEY and CDR2 is SVGAGI.

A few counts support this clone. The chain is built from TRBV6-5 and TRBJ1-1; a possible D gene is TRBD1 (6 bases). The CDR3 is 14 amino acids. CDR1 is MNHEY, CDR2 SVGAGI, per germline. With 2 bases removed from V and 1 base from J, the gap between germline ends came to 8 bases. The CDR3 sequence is CASSYGGQNTEAFF. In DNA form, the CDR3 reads TGTGCCAGCAGTTACGGGGGACAGAACACTGAAGCTTTCTTT.